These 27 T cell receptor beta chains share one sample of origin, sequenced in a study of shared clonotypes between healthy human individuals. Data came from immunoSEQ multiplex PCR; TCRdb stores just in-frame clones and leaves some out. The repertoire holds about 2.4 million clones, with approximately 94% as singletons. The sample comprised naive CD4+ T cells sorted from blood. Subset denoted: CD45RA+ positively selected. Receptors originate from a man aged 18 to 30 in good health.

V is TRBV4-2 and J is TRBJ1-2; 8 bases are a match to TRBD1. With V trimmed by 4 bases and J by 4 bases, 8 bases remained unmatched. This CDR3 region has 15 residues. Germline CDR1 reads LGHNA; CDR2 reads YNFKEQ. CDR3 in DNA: TGTGCCAGCAGCCGTCTCCAGGGGGCGGGCTATGGCTACACCTTC. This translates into CASSRLQGAGYGYTF.

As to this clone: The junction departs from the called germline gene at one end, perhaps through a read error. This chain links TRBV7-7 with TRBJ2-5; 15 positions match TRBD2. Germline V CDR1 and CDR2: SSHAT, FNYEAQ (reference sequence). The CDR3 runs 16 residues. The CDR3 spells CASSAGTSGGKETQYF. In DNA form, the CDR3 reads TGTGCTAGCAGCGCCGGGACTAGCGGGGGGAAAGAGACCCAGTACTTC.

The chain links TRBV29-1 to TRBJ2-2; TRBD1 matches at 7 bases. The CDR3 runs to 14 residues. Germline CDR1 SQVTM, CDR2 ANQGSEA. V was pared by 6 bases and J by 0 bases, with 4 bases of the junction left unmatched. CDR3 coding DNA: TGCAGCGTCCACGGGACAGCGAACACCGGGGAGCTGTTTTTT. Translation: CSVHGTANTGELFF.

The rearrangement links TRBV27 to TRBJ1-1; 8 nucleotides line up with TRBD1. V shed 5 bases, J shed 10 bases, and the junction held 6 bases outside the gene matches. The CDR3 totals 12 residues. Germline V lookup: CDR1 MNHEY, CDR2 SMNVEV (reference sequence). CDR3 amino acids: CASSAQGVGAFF. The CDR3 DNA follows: TGTGCCAGCAGTGCACAGGGGGTCGGAGCTTTCTTT.

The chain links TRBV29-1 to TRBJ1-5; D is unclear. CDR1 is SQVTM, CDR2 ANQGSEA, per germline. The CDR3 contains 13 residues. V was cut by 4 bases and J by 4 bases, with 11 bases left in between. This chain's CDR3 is CSVAPADNQPQHF. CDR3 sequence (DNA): TGCAGCGTTGCTCCCGCAGATAATCAGCCCCAGCATTTT.

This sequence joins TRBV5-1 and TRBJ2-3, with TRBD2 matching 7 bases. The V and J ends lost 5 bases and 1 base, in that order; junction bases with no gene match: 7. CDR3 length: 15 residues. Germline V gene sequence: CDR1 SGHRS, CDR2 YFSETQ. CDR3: CASRPYAGGTDTQYF. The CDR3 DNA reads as TGCGCCAGCAGGCCTTACGCGGGGGGCACAGATACGCAGTATTTT. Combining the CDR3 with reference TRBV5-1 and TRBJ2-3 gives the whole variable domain KAGVTQTPRYLIKTRGQQVTLSCSPISGHRSVSWYQQTPGQGLQFLFEYFSETQRNKGNFPGRFSGRQFSNSRSEMNVSTLELGDSALYLCASRPYAGGTDTQYFGPGTRLTVL.

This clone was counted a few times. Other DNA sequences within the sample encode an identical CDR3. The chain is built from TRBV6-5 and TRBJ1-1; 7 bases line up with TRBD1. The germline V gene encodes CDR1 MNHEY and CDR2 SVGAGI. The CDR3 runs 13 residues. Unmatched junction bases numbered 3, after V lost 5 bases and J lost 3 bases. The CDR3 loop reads CASSRTGDTEAFF. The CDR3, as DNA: TGTGCCAGCAGTAGAACAGGGGACACTGAAGCTTTCTTT.

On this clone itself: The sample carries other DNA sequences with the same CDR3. This CDR3 is CASSPGGGGELFF. The CDR3 DNA sequence: TGTGCCAGCAGCCCGGGGGGAGGCGGGGAGCTGTTTTTT. The chain is built from TRBV5-6 and TRBJ2-2; TRBD2 matches 7 bases. J gave up 7 bases and V 4 bases, and 4 bases lay outside the gene matches. The CDR3 contains 13 residues. Germline CDR1 is SGHDT and CDR2 is YYEEEE.

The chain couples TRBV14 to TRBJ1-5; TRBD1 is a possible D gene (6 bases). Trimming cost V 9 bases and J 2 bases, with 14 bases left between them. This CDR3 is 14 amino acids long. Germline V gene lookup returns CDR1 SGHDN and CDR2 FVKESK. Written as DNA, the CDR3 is TGTGCCAGTTACAGGGAATCGGGCAATCAGCCCCAGCATTTT. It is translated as CASYRESGNQPQHF.

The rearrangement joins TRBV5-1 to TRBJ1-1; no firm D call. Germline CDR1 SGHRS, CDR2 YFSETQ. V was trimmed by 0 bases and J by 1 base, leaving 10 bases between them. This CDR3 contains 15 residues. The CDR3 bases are TGCGCCAGCAGCTTGGGGAGTGTGGGGAACACTGAAGCTTTCTTT. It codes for CASSLGSVGNTEAFF. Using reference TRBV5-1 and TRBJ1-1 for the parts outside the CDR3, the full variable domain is KAGVTQTPRYLIKTRGQQVTLSCSPISGHRSVSWYQQTPGQGLQFLFEYFSETQRNKGNFPGRFSGRQFSNSRSEMNVSTLELGDSALYLCASSLGSVGNTEAFFGQGTRLTVV.

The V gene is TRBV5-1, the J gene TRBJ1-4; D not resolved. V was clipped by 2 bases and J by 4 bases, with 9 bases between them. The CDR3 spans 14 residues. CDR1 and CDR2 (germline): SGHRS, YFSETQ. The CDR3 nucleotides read TGCGCCAGCAGCTTACAGCCAAGTAATGAAAAACTGTTTTTT. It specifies CASSLQPSNEKLFF.

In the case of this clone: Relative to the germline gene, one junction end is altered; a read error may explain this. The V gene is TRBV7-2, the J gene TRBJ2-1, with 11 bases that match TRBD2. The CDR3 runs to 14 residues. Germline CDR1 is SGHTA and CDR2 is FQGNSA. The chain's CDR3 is CASSLAGGNNEQFF. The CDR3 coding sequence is TGTGCCAGCAGCCTAGCGGGGGGTAACAATGAGCAGTTCTTC.

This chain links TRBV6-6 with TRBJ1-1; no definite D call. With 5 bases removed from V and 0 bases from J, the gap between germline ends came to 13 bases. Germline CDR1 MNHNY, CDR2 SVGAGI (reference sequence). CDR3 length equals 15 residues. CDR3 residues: CASSPSAVVNTEAFF. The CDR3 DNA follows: TGTGCCAGCAGTCCCAGCGCGGTAGTGAACACTGAAGCTTTCTTT.

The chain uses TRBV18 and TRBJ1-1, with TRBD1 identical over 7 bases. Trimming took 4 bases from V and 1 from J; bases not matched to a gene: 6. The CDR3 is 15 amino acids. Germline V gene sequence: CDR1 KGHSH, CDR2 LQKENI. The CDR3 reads CASSQWTGGNTEAFF. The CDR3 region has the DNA TGTGCCAGCTCACAATGGACAGGTGGGAACACTGAAGCTTTCTTT.

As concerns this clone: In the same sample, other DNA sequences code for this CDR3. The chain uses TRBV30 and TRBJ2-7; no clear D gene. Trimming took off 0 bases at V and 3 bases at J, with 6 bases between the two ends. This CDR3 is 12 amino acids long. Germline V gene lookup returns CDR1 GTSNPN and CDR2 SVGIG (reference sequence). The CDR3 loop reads CAWSVRIYEQYF. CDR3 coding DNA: TGTGCCTGGAGTGTTCGGATCTACGAGCAGTACTTC. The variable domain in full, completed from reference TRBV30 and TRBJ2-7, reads SQTIHQWPATLVQPVGSPLSLECTVEGTSNPNLYWYRQAAGRGLQLLFYSVGIGQISSEVPQNLSASRPQDRQFILSSKKLLLSDSGFYLCAWSVRIYEQYFGPGTRLTVT.

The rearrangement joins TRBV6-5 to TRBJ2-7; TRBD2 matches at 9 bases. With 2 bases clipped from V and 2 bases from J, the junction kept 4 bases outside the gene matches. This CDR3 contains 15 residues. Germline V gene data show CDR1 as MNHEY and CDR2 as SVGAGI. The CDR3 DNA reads TGTGCCAGCAGTTACGAGACTAGCGGACCCTACGAGCAGTACTTC. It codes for CASSYETSGPYEQYF.

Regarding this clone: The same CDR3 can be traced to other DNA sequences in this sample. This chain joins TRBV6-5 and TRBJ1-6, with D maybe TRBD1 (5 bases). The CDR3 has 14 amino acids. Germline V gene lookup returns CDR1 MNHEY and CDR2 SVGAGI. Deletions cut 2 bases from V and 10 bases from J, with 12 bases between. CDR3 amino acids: CASSYGTGGSPLHF. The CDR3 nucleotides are TGTGCCAGCAGTTACGGTACAGGAGGATCACCCCTCCACTTT.

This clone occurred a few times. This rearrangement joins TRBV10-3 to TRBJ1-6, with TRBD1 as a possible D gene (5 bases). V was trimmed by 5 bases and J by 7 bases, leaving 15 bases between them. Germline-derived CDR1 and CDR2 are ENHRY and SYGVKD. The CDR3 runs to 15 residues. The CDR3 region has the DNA TGTGCCATCAGTACCCCGGGACGGGGAAATTCACCCCTCCACTTT. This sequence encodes CAISTPGRGNSPLHF.

As DNA, the CDR3 is TGTGCCAGCTCACGGCAGGGGGGTTCCTACGAGCAGTACTTC. It codes for CASSRQGGSYEQYF. The chain carries TRBV18 and TRBJ2-7; tentative D call: TRBD1 (7 bases). This CDR3 comprises 14 residues. The germline V and J ends were trimmed by 4 bases and 1 base, with 11 bases remaining between them. The germline gives CDR1 KGHSH, CDR2 LQKENI.

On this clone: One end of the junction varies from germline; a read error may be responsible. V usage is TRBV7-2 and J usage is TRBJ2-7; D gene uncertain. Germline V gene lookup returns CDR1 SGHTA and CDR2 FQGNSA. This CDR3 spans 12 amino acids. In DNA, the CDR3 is TGTGCCAGCAGCTCGAATACCTACGAGCAGTGCTTC. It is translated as CASSSNTYEQCF. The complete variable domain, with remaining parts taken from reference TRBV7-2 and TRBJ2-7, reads GAGVSQSPSNKVTEKGKDVELRCDPISGHTALYWYRQSLGQGLEFLIYFQGNSAPDKSGLPSDRFSAERTGGSVSTLTIQRTQQEDSAVYLCASSSNTYEQCFGPGTRLTVT.

The CDR3 DNA is TGTGCCAGCAGCTTAGGTGAAGGGCGACTCAGGCCAGATACGCAGTATTTT. Residues: CASSLGEGRLRPDTQYF. The V call is TRBV7-9, the J call TRBJ2-3, with no clear D. The germline V and J ends were trimmed by 1 base and 4 bases, with 18 bases remaining between them. The CDR3 is 17 amino acids. Germline values: CDR1 SEHNR, CDR2 FQNEAQ (reference sequence).

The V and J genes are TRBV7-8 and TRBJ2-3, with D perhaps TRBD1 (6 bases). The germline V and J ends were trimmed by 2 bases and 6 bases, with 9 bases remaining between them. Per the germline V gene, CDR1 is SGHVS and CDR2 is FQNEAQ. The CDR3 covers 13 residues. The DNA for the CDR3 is TGTGCCAGCAGCTTAACTCAGGGGGATACGCAGTATTTT. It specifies CASSLTQGDTQYF.

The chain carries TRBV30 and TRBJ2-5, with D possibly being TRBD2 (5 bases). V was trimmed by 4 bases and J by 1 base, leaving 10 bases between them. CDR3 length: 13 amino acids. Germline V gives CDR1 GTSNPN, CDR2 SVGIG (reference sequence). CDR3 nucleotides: TGTGCCTGGACCCGGAGGAGCCAAGAGACCCAGTACTTC. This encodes CAWTRRSQETQYF. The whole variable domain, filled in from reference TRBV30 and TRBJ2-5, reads SQTIHQWPATLVQPVGSPLSLECTVEGTSNPNLYWYRQAAGRGLQLLFYSVGIGQISSEVPQNLSASRPQDRQFILSSKKLLLSDSGFYLCAWTRRSQETQYFGPGTRLLVL.

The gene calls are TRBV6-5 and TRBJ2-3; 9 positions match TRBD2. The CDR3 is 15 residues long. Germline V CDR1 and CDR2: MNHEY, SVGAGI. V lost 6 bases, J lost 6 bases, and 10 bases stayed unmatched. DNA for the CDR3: TGTGCCAGCAGCCCGAGGCGGGGGGGGTCGGATACGCAGTATTTT. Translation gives CASSPRRGGSDTQYF.

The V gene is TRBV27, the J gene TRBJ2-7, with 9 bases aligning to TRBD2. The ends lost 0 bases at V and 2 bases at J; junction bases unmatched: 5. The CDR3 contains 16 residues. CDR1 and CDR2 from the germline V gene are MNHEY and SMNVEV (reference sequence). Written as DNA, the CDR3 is TGTGCCAGCAGTTTATCCTCTAGCGGGAACACCTACGAGCAGTACTTC. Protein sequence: CASSLSSSGNTYEQYF.

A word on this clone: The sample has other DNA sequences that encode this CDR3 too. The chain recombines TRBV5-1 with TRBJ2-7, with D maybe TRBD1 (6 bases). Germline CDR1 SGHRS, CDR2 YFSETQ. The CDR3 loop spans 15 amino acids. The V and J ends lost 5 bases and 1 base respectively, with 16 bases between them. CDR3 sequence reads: CASSLVPGVSYEQYF. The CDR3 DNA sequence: TGCGCCAGCAGTCTCGTCCCAGGGGTATCCTACGAGCAGTACTTC.

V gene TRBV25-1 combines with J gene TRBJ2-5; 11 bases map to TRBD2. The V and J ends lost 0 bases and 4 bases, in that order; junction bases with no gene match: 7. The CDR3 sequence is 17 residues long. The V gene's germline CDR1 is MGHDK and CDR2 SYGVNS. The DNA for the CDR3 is TGTGCCAGCAGTGAATATGGTAGCGGGAGGGTTGGAGAGACCCAGTACTTC. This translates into CASSEYGSGRVGETQYF.